These 25 T cell receptor beta chains were sequenced from one sample in a study of OX40 agonist ivuxolimab in advanced cancers. Assay used: immunoSEQ multiplex PCR; TCRdb lists only in-frame clones, some missing. Altogether about 77,000 clones are present, around 87% being singletons, with the ten largest covering approximately 6.2%. The sample was CD4+ or CD8+ T cells sorted from blood, taken in a trial of the OX40 agonist ivuxolimab. These receptors were obtained from an adult with an advanced solid tumor such as melanoma, head and neck, liver or kidney cancer.

This clone showed up just a few times. The chain carries TRBV5-6 and TRBJ1-2; no definite D call. CDR3 size: 11 residues. V was pared by 4 bases and J by 4 bases, with 5 bases between. Germline CDR1 and CDR2: SGHDT and YYEEEE. The CDR3 sequence is CASSRSYGYTF. The CDR3 DNA reads TGTGCCAGCAGCAGGAGCTATGGCTACACCTTC.

The chain combines TRBV20-1 with TRBJ2-1; D not certain. This CDR3 region has 11 residues. Germline assignment: CDR1 DFQATT and CDR2 SNEGSKA (reference sequence). The V and J ends lost 7 bases and 2 bases respectively, with 6 bases between them. The DNA for the CDR3 is TGCAGTGATACCCCCTACAATGAGCAGTTCTTC. This translates into CSDTPYNEQFF.

The V call is TRBV5-1, the J call TRBJ1-4; 7 bases align to TRBD1. The CDR3 spans 15 residues. From germline, CDR1 is SGHRS and CDR2 YFSETQ. V shed 1 base, J shed 2 bases, and the junction held 2 bases outside the gene matches. CDR3 nucleotide sequence: TGCGCCAGCAGCTTGACAGGGGTCACTAATGAAAAACTGTTTTTT. It codes for CASSLTGVTNEKLFF.

The chain is built from TRBV5-5 and TRBJ1-3; 8 bases are a match to TRBD1. Germline assignment: CDR1 SGHKS and CDR2 YYEKEE (reference sequence). The CDR3 covers 14 residues. Trimming removed 0 bases from V and 6 bases from J; junction bases left unmatched: 2. For the CDR3, the DNA is TGTGCCAGCAGCTTGGGGACAGGGATAAACACCATATATTTT. Translating it yields CASSLGTGINTIYF.

The chain carries TRBV6-1 and TRBJ1-1; D perhaps matches TRBD1 (5 bases). V was pared by 4 bases and J by 5 bases, with 11 bases between. The CDR3 is 13 amino acids. CDR1 is MNHNS, CDR2 SASEGT, per germline. Here the CDR3 DNA reads TGTGCCAGCAGTGCAGGGTCCATTACTGAAGCTTTCTTT. Translating gives CASSAGSITEAFF.

V and J are TRBV7-2 and TRBJ2-7, with TRBD1 as a possible D gene (5 bases). This CDR3 contains 13 residues. The V gene lost 4 bases and the J gene lost 6 bases, with 13 bases spanning the gap. Germline loops: CDR1 SGHTA, CDR2 FQGNSA. The CDR3 protein is CASSSNRQTEQYF. The CDR3 nucleotides read TGTGCCAGCAGCTCCAATCGACAGACCGAGCAGTACTTC.

The rearrangement links TRBV7-9 to TRBJ2-1, with D possibly TRBD2 on 5 matching bases. The CDR3 runs 14 residues. The germline V gene encodes CDR1 SEHNR and CDR2 FQNEAQ (reference sequence). Between the trimmed V and J ends, which lost 2 bases and 9 bases, there was a span of 14 bases. CDR3 DNA: TGTGCCAGCAGCTTACTAAGCGGCCCGGTTGAGCAGTTCTTC. Translated, it gives CASSLLSGPVEQFF.

This clone occurred once. The genes are TRBV5-4 and TRBJ2-3, with TRBD2 as a possible D gene (5 bases). V was shortened by 2 bases and J by 6 bases, with 10 bases between the two germline ends. The CDR3 runs 13 residues. CDR1 and CDR2 from the germline V gene are SGHNT and YYREEE (reference sequence). CDR3 nucleotide sequence: TGTGCCAGCAGCTTCGGGGTGTTGGATACGCAGTATTTT. Its protein product is CASSFGVLDTQYF.

The genes are TRBV2 and TRBJ2-1, with TRBD2 matching 13 bases. The CDR3 is 15 residues long. The germline V gene has CDR1 SNHLY and CDR2 FYNNEI. The V segment lost 5 bases and the J segment 9 bases; nucleotides outside the gene matches: 7. Here the CDR3 reads CASSLGLAGASEQFF. CDR3 coding DNA: TGTGCCAGCAGTTTAGGACTAGCGGGAGCGAGTGAGCAGTTCTTC.

This rearrangement joins TRBV4-1 to TRBJ2-7, with TRBD2 matching 14 bases. CDR1 is MGHRA and CDR2 is YSYEKL in the germline V gene. The ends lost 0 bases at V and 3 bases at J; junction bases unmatched: 4. The CDR3 runs 17 residues. The CDR3: CASSQEGTSGRVYEQYF. The CDR3 region has the DNA TGCGCCAGCAGCCAAGAAGGGACTAGCGGGAGAGTCTACGAGCAGTACTTC.

This clone has only one observation. This chain joins TRBV28 and TRBJ2-4; TRBD1 or TRBD2 may be the D gene (6 bases each). The CDR3 is made up of 15 amino acids. Germline CDR1 is MDHEN and CDR2 is SYDVKM. Deletions cut 2 bases from V and 3 bases from J, with 11 bases between. Here the CDR3 DNA reads TGTGCCAGCAGTTTACAAGGGGGAGGCAAAAACATTCAGTACTTC. Amino acids: CASSLQGGGKNIQYF.

This chain joins TRBV29-1 and TRBJ1-2, with a possible D match to TRBD1 (5 bases). V was shortened by 1 base and J by 12 bases, with 21 bases between the two germline ends. The V gene's germline CDR1 is SQVTM and CDR2 ANQGSEA. The CDR3 length is 14 residues. The CDR3 here is CSVEALDFQGNNTF. For the CDR3, the DNA is TGCAGCGTTGAAGCCCTAGATTTTCAGGGTAATAACACCTTC.

This sequence joins TRBV18 and TRBJ2-1; TRBD2 agrees at 8 bases. V trimming: 2 bases; J trimming: 5 bases; junction bases outside the gene matches: 5. Germline V gene sequence: CDR1 KGHSH, CDR2 LQKENI. The CDR3 is made up of 15 amino acids. CDR3 sequence reads: CASSPSLAAHNEQFF. The CDR3 region has the DNA TGTGCCAGCTCACCATCACTAGCGGCCCACAATGAGCAGTTCTTC.

V and J are TRBV2 and TRBJ2-1; no reliable D call. V shed 8 bases and J shed 5 bases, with 16 bases lying between them. The CDR3 extends over 14 amino acids. Germline lookup yields CDR1 SNHLY and CDR2 FYNNEI. The CDR3 bases are TGTGCCAGCGTTAACGGCGGTGGAAACAATGAGCAGTTCTTC. This codes for CASVNGGGNNEQFF.

The chain joins TRBV5-4 to TRBJ2-7; TRBD2 aligns across 11 bases. Germline V lookup: CDR1 SGHNT, CDR2 YYREEE (reference sequence). The CDR3 contains 17 residues. V shed 0 bases and J 4 bases; nucleotides not matched to a gene: 9. DNA for the CDR3: TGTGCCAGCAGCTTGGGAGATAGCGGGAGGGCAATTTACGAGCAGTACTTC. Amino acids: CASSLGDSGRAIYEQYF. The variable domain in full, completed from reference TRBV5-4 and TRBJ2-7, reads ETGVTQSPTHLIKTRGQQVTLRCSSQSGHNTVSWYQQALGQGPQFIFQYYREEENGRGNFPPRFSGLQFPNYSSELNVNALELDDSALYLCASSLGDSGRAIYEQYFGPGTRLTVT.

CDR3 sequence (DNA): TGTGCCAGCACCCGGACACGATCCTCTAACTATGGCTACACCTTC. Protein product: CASTRTRSSNYGYTF. The V gene is TRBV6-1, the J gene TRBJ1-2; TRBD1 is a possible D gene (5 bases). Germline lookup yields CDR1 MNHNS and CDR2 SASEGT. The CDR3 has 15 amino acids. V was trimmed by 7 bases and J by 0 bases, leaving 15 bases between them.

This clone was counted between two and nine times. The chain joins TRBV5-1 to TRBJ2-7; TRBD2 might be the D (5 bases). The germline V and J ends were trimmed by 0 bases and 0 bases, with 10 bases remaining between them. In germline, CDR1 is SGHRS, CDR2 YFSETQ. There are 15 residues in the CDR3. The CDR3 is CASSLGGWSSYEQYF. The DNA for the CDR3 is TGCGCCAGCAGCTTGGGCGGGTGGAGCTCCTACGAGCAGTACTTC.

The chain recombines TRBV30 with TRBJ1-1; TRBD1 might be the D (5 bases). Germline values: CDR1 GTSNPN, CDR2 SVGIG (reference sequence). Trimming removed 3 bases at V and 3 bases at J, with 14 bases between. There are 14 residues in the CDR3. The CDR3 sequence is CAWSGDRHHTEAFF. The CDR3 bases are TGTGCCTGGAGCGGTGACAGACATCACACTGAAGCTTTCTTT.

The CDR3 DNA follows: TGTGCCAGCAGGGCCGGGACAGGGAATTCACCCCTCCACTTT. Its protein product is CASRAGTGNSPLHF. The V call is TRBV7-3, the J call TRBJ1-6; 9 nucleotides line up with TRBD1. Trimming cost V 6 bases and J 7 bases; bases outside gene matches: 4. Germline V CDR1 and CDR2: SGHTA, FQGTGA. The CDR3 loop spans 14 amino acids.

This rearrangement joins TRBV6-5 to TRBJ2-1; unclear D gene. Germline V gene data show CDR1 as MNHEY and CDR2 as SVGAGI. This CDR3 is 14 amino acids long. Trimming took 2 bases from V and 4 from J, leaving 9 bases between them. The DNA of the CDR3 is TGTGCCAGCAGTTACCAGCCACCATACAATGAGCAGTTCTTC. Translating it yields CASSYQPPYNEQFF.

The chain recombines TRBV28 with TRBJ2-7, with D tentatively TRBD1 or TRBD2 (5 bases each). Per germline, CDR1 MDHEN and CDR2 SYDVKM. This CDR3 region has 14 residues. V shed 1 base and J shed 2 bases, with 9 bases lying between them. The chain's CDR3 is CASSLFGTTYEQYF. CDR3 nucleotides: TGTGCCAGCAGTTTATTCGGGACGACCTACGAGCAGTACTTC.

The chain is built from TRBV28 and TRBJ1-4; possibly TRBD1 for D (5 bases). V was shortened by 8 bases and J by 6 bases, with 22 bases between the two germline ends. Germline V gene data show CDR1 as MDHEN and CDR2 as SYDVKM. The CDR3 is 16 amino acids. The CDR3 region has the DNA TGTGCCAGCGGGTCCGCGGGGACGGGCCCCGATGAAAAACTGTTTTTT. The encoded protein is CASGSAGTGPDEKLFF.

J is TRBJ2-1 and V is TRBV28; 10 bases map to TRBD2. V was clipped by 2 bases and J by 4 bases; unmatched bases: 11. The CDR3 contains 18 residues. Germline values: CDR1 MDHEN, CDR2 SYDVKM. The CDR3: CASSLRRAGGPVYNEQFF. The CDR3 DNA reads as TGTGCCAGCAGTTTACGACGAGCGGGAGGGCCGGTATACAATGAGCAGTTCTTC.

This clone was found a few times. The chain combines TRBV19 with TRBJ1-4; no reliable D call. Germline V gene sequence: CDR1 LNHDA, CDR2 SQIVND (reference sequence). This CDR3 is built from 13 residues. The V end lost 8 bases, the J end lost 8 bases, and 15 bases lay between the germline ends. Here the CDR3 DNA reads TGTGCCAGTTCACAAAAAGGGCGGGAAAAACTGTTTTTT. Translated, it gives CASSQKGREKLFF.

This clone was counted between two and nine times. The chain carries TRBV11-3 and TRBJ1-3; D is perhaps TRBD1 (5 bases). V lost 3 bases, J lost 2 bases, and 11 bases lay in between. The CDR3 loop spans 15 amino acids. Germline CDR1 reads SGHNT; CDR2 reads YENEEA. The chain's CDR3 is CASSLGEHPGNTIYF. CDR3 nucleotides: TGTGCCAGCAGCTTGGGGGAGCACCCTGGAAACACCATATATTTT.